A single sample gave rise to the 14 T cell receptor beta chains below, sequenced in a study of shared clonotypes between healthy human individuals. Only in-frame clones appear in the TCRdb table, and some are missing; sequencing was by immunoSEQ multiplex PCR. Here the sample spans 300,000 to 400,000 clones, 73% being singletons. The source material was memory CD4+ T cells sorted from blood. The sample's subset: CD45RA-negative fraction. The receptors stem from a young man in good health.

The J gene is TRBJ1-1, the V gene TRBV7-3; 8 nucleotides match TRBD1. V was pared by 5 bases and J by 1 base, with 6 bases of the junction left unmatched. Per the germline V gene, CDR1 is SGHTA and CDR2 is FQGTGA. This CDR3 region has 15 residues. DNA for the CDR3: TGTGCCAGCAGCGGCACAGGGGGACCGAACACTGAAGCTTTCTTT. The encoded protein is CASSGTGGPNTEAFF. Together with reference TRBV7-3 and TRBJ1-1, the CDR3 gives the full variable domain: GAGVSQTPSNKVTEKGKYVELRCDPISGHTALYWYRQSLGQGPEFLIYFQGTGAADDSGLPNDRFFAVRPEGSVSTLKIQRTERGDSAVYLCASSGTGGPNTEAFFGQGTRLTVV.

This clone was observed at least ten times. The gene calls are TRBV23-1 and TRBJ1-1; D not resolved. TRBV23-1 qualifies as an ORF whose function is uncertain. V was pared by 0 bases and J by 4 bases, with 6 bases between. The CDR3 sequence is 13 residues long. The CDR3 reads CASSQSRATEAFF. Here the CDR3 DNA reads TGCGCCAGCAGTCAATCTAGAGCCACTGAAGCTTTCTTT.

This clone has more than one count but fewer than ten. This rearrangement joins TRBV11-2 to TRBJ2-3, with D perhaps matching TRBD1 or TRBD2 (5 bases each). The V gene lost 0 bases and the J gene lost 3 bases, with 10 bases spanning the gap. CDR3 length: 15 residues. Germline-derived CDR1 and CDR2 are SGHAT and FQNNGV. This chain's CDR3 is CASSLDWGPTDTQYF. DNA of the CDR3: TGTGCCAGCAGCTTAGATTGGGGACCAACAGATACGCAGTATTTT.

A single count supports this clone. The chain is built from TRBV5-4 and TRBJ2-7, with D maybe TRBD1 (5 bases). The CDR3 covers 15 residues. CDR1 and CDR2 (germline): SGHNT, YYREEE (reference sequence). V lost 0 bases to trimming and J lost 4 bases, with 14 bases between them. The CDR3 sequence is CASSLVTEKGYEQYF. The CDR3 bases are TGTGCCAGCAGCTTGGTGACAGAGAAAGGGTACGAGCAGTACTTC.

Concerning this clone: The same CDR3 also results from other DNA sequences found in this sample. This chain connects TRBV5-5 to TRBJ1-3; 9 bases are a match to TRBD1. Looked up from germline, CDR1 is SGHKS and CDR2 is YYEKEE (reference sequence). The CDR3 has 14 residues. The V gene end was trimmed by 5 bases and the J gene end by 4 bases; junction bases not matched to a gene: 4. CDR3: CASRPTGGGNTIYF. CDR3 DNA: TGTGCCAGCAGGCCGACAGGGGGAGGAAACACCATATATTTT.

The V call is TRBV4-1, the J call TRBJ2-7; a weak D match, TRBD1 (6 bases). V lost 0 bases and J 2 bases, leaving 14 bases between the germline ends. CDR3 size: 16 residues. Germline V gene lookup returns CDR1 MGHRA and CDR2 YSYEKL. CDR3 in DNA: TGCGCCAGCAGCCAAGATCTAGGGACAAGGGCCTACGAGCAGTACTTC. This encodes CASSQDLGTRAYEQYF.

The CDR3 bases are TGTGCCAGCTCAGGACTAGCGGGCCGCTACGAGCAGTACTTC. Protein: CASSGLAGRYEQYF. V is TRBV18 and J is TRBJ2-7; 11 nucleotides align to TRBD2. This CDR3 region has 14 residues. The V gene's germline CDR1 is KGHSH and CDR2 LQKENI. With 5 bases clipped from V and 3 bases from J, the junction kept 3 bases outside the gene matches.

This clone is a singleton in its sample. The chain uses TRBV2 and TRBJ2-7, with D unclear. CDR3 length equals 13 residues. V lost 5 bases and J 2 bases, leaving 10 bases between the germline ends. Germline CDR1 SNHLY, CDR2 FYNNEI. Here the CDR3 reads CASSRQHAYEQYF. The CDR3 DNA is TGTGCCAGCAGTCGGCAGCACGCCTACGAGCAGTACTTC.

The chain uses TRBV7-9 and TRBJ1-1; TRBD1 is a possible D gene (5 bases). The CDR3 covers 13 residues. Between the trimmed V and J ends, which lost 10 bases and 4 bases, there was a span of 16 bases. Germline V gene data show CDR1 as SEHNR and CDR2 as FQNEAQ (reference sequence). The CDR3 nucleotides are TGTGCCAAGGGACCGGGCGACAGCACTGAAGCTTTCTTT. Translated: CAKGPGDSTEAFF.

V is TRBV2 and J is TRBJ1-5; 7 bases align to TRBD1. Germline trimming cut 3 bases from V and 4 bases from J; bases unmatched to any gene: 6. Germline V gene lookup returns CDR1 SNHLY and CDR2 FYNNEI. The CDR3 is 15 residues long. The CDR3 loop is CASSDRAGGNQPQHF. CDR3 coding DNA: TGTGCCAGCAGTGATCGGGCAGGGGGGAATCAGCCCCAGCATTTT. The full variable domain, rest sourced from reference TRBV2 and TRBJ1-5, is EPEVTQTPSHQVTQMGQEVILRCVPISNHLYFYWYRQILGQKVEFLVSFYNNEISEKSEIFDDQFSVERPDGSNFTLKIRSTKLEDSAMYFCASSDRAGGNQPQHFGDGTRLSIL.

This clone was counted once. The chain joins TRBV6-1 to TRBJ1-5; D is uncertain. Germline V gene sequence: CDR1 MNHNS, CDR2 SASEGT. The CDR3 runs to 13 residues. Trimming left V 3 bases short and J 4 bases short, with 7 bases between. The CDR3 reads CASSDLLNQPQHF. CDR3 nucleotides: TGTGCCAGCAGTGACCTCCTAAATCAGCCCCAGCATTTT.

This clone showed up just a few times. V is TRBV19 and J is TRBJ2-2; D tentatively reads TRBD1 or TRBD2 (5 bases each). Germline values: CDR1 LNHDA, CDR2 SQIVND (reference sequence). The germline V and J ends were trimmed by 6 bases and 4 bases, with 12 bases remaining between them. The CDR3 loop spans 14 amino acids. Written as DNA, the CDR3 is TGTGCCAGTAGGGGACCGGGCGTCACCGGGGAGCTGTTTTTT. Residues: CASRGPGVTGELFF.

This sequence joins TRBV25-1 and TRBJ1-2, with 7 bases aligning to TRBD1. There are 14 residues in the CDR3. V was pared by 4 bases and J by 2 bases, with 4 bases of the junction left unmatched. Germline V gene sequence: CDR1 MGHDK, CDR2 SYGVNS. For the CDR3, the DNA is TGTGCCAGCAGTGCGACAGGGAGCAACTATGGCTACACCTTC. Its protein product is CASSATGSNYGYTF.

The chain uses TRBV19 and TRBJ2-4, with D perhaps TRBD1 (5 bases). The V and J ends lost 4 bases and 0 bases respectively, with 13 bases between them. The V gene's germline CDR1 is LNHDA and CDR2 SQIVND (reference sequence). This CDR3 contains 16 residues. CDR3 region: CASSTPGSLAKNIQYF. CDR3 in DNA: TGTGCCAGTAGTACTCCAGGGTCCCTAGCCAAAAACATTCAGTACTTC. Looking up the rest from reference TRBV19 and TRBJ2-4 gives the full variable domain: DGGITQSPKYLFRKEGQNVTLSCEQNLNHDAMYWYRQDPGQGLRLIYYSQIVNDFQKGDIAEGYSVSREKKESFPLTVTSAQKNPTAFYLCASSTPGSLAKNIQYFGAGTRLSVL.